These 21 T cell receptor beta chains came from one sample sequenced in a study of blood T cell repertoires in COVID-19. Produced via immunoSEQ multiplex PCR; TCRdb's table is partial and in-frame only. The repertoire holds 61,000 or so clones, with approximately 79% as singletons. The sequencing sample was made of peripheral blood. These receptors came from a woman aged 70-85 years with acute or convalescent COVID-19.

The chain employs TRBV6-5 and TRBJ1-2; TRBD1 is a possible D gene (6 bases). The CDR3 spans 15 residues. Germline CDR1 and CDR2: MNHEY and SVGAGI. The V end lost 7 bases, the J end lost 8 bases, and 23 bases lay between the germline ends. This CDR3 reads CASTYEQGTMWGYTF. The CDR3 region has the DNA TGTGCCAGCACCTACGAACAGGGAACGATGTGGGGCTACACCTTC.

In this sample, this clone turned up a few times. The chain uses TRBV11-3 and TRBJ1-3; possible D gene TRBD1, 6 bases. This CDR3 has 15 residues. Trimming stripped 5 bases from V and 3 bases from J, with 14 bases between. Germline V lookup: CDR1 SGHNT, CDR2 YENEEA. CDR3 residues: CASSPSGGFGNTIYF. The CDR3 nucleotides read TGTGCCAGCAGCCCCTCTGGGGGCTTTGGAAACACCATATATTTT.

This clone appeared a single time. The chain uses TRBV7-2 and TRBJ1-2, with TRBD1 matching over 7 bases. The V gene's germline CDR1 is SGHTA and CDR2 FQGNSA. V gave up 5 bases and J gave up 4 bases; unmatched junction bases: 7. The CDR3 is made up of 14 amino acids. The CDR3 here is CASSGLGQIYGYTF. CDR3 sequence (DNA): TGTGCCAGCAGCGGCCTGGGACAGATCTATGGCTACACCTTC.

The V and J genes are TRBV6-2 or TRBV6-3 and TRBJ1-4; 9 nucleotides align to TRBD1. V gave up 4 bases and J gave up 3 bases; unmatched junction bases: 9. The CDR3 is 17 amino acids. Germline V gene sequence: CDR1 MNHEY, CDR2 SVGEGT. As DNA, the CDR3 is TGTGCCAGCAGTTTCCCGACAGGGGGAAGATCTAATGAAAAACTGTTTTTT. As protein: CASSFPTGGRSNEKLFF.

This clone turned up a few times. V is TRBV28 and J is TRBJ1-6, with D perhaps TRBD1 (5 bases). The CDR3 has 13 residues. The germline gives CDR1 MDHEN, CDR2 SYDVKM. Trimming took 5 bases from V and 9 from J, leaving 11 bases between them. The CDR3 loop is CASSRGKGSPLHF. The CDR3 DNA is TGTGCCAGCAGTAGGGGAAAGGGTTCACCCCTCCACTTT.

The genes are TRBV18 and TRBJ2-3; D is perhaps TRBD1 (5 bases). CDR1 and CDR2 (germline): KGHSH, LQKENI. The ends were cut back, 1 base at V and 1 base at J, with 12 bases in the middle. The CDR3 contains 16 residues. The CDR3 region is CASSPLQGSRTDTQYF. For the CDR3, the DNA is TGTGCCAGCTCACCACTCCAGGGTTCACGCACAGATACGCAGTATTTT.

V and J are TRBV11-3 and TRBJ2-2; D is unresolved. CDR1 is SGHNT and CDR2 is YENEEA in the germline V gene. V was shortened by 1 base and J by 7 bases, with 10 bases between the two germline ends. This CDR3 is built from 14 residues. The DNA of the CDR3 is TGTGCCAGCAGCTTAGGTTTAGGCGGCGGGGAGCTGTTTTTT. This gives the protein CASSLGLGGGELFF. Full variable domain (rest looked up from reference TRBV11-3 and TRBJ2-2): EAGVVQSPRYKIIEKKQPVAFWCNPISGHNTLYWYLQNLGQGPELLIRYENEEAVDDSQLPKDRFSAERLKGVDSTLKIQPAELGDSAVYLCASSLGLGGGELFFGEGSRLTVL.

V is TRBV10-3 and J is TRBJ2-5, with 8 bases identical to TRBD2. The CDR3 has 15 residues. After removal of 2 bases from V and 3 bases from J, the junction contained 5 bases not matched to a gene. In germline, CDR1 is ENHRY, CDR2 SYGVKD. DNA of the CDR3: TGTGCCATCAGTGAGGGATATAGCGGGGAAGAGACCCAGTACTTC. Amino acids: CAISEGYSGEETQYF.

The CDR3 is CATTQGAGAYNEQFF. CDR3 coding DNA: TGTGCCACCACTCAGGGGGCGGGGGCCTACAATGAGCAGTTCTTC. The chain carries TRBV27 and TRBJ2-1; D possibly corresponds to TRBD1 (8 bases). Germline CDR1 and CDR2: MNHEY and SMNVEV (reference sequence). The V end lost 10 bases, the J end lost 2 bases, and 18 bases lay between the germline ends. The CDR3 runs 15 residues.

V and J are TRBV5-5 and TRBJ2-3, with D maybe TRBD1 (5 bases). CDR3 size: 15 residues. Germline V gene lookup returns CDR1 SGHKS and CDR2 YYEKEE (reference sequence). Trimming removed 1 base from V and 1 base from J, with 10 bases in between. CDR3 region: CASSLNPRGTDTQYF. CDR3 nucleotide sequence: TGTGCCAGCAGCTTGAATCCCAGGGGCACAGATACGCAGTATTTT.

This chain links TRBV9 with TRBJ2-1, with a tentative D call TRBD2 (5 bases). This CDR3 has 14 amino acids. Germline V lookup: CDR1 SGDLS, CDR2 YYNGEE. The V gene lost 0 bases and the J gene lost 4 bases, with 8 bases spanning the gap. The CDR3: CASSVGTQYNEQFF. The CDR3 coding sequence is TGTGCCAGCAGCGTAGGGACTCAATACAATGAGCAGTTCTTC.

The chain recombines TRBV2 with TRBJ1-3; the match to TRBD1 covers 7 bases. The J segment lost 4 bases and the V segment lost 10 bases, leaving 16 bases of the junction unmatched. This CDR3 region has 16 residues. Germline V gives CDR1 SNHLY, CDR2 FYNNEI. The CDR3 protein is CAITPQQGYGGNTIYF. The CDR3 DNA is TGTGCCATCACGCCGCAACAGGGGTACGGGGGAAACACCATATATTTT.

The chain is built from TRBV18 and TRBJ2-5; D not certain. The CDR3 has 13 amino acids. From germline, CDR1 is KGHSH and CDR2 LQKENI. V was clipped by 1 base and J by 3 bases, with 6 bases between them. The chain's CDR3 is CASSPRVEETQYF. The CDR3 DNA reads TGTGCCAGCTCACCACGCGTGGAAGAGACCCAGTACTTC.

The chain joins TRBV19 to TRBJ2-7, with a tentative D call TRBD2 (5 bases). Per the germline V gene, CDR1 is LNHDA and CDR2 is SQIVND (reference sequence). This CDR3 has 13 amino acids. The ends were cut back, 1 base at V and 6 bases at J, with 10 bases in the middle. CDR3 protein: CASSIGYRGEQYF. DNA for the CDR3: TGTGCCAGTAGTATAGGGTACCGGGGCGAGCAGTACTTC.

The chain has TRBV5-1 and TRBJ2-3, with 15 nucleotides matching TRBD2. Trimming at V came to 3 bases and at J to 4 bases, leaving 6 bases not matched to a gene. The CDR3 is 17 residues long. Germline V gene data show CDR1 as SGHRS and CDR2 as YFSETQ. CDR3 sequence: CASSSGLAGGRSDTQYF. CDR3 nucleotides: TGCGCCAGCAGCTCGGGACTAGCGGGGGGCAGGTCAGATACGCAGTATTTT.

The chain carries TRBV6-7 and TRBJ2-5; TRBD1 agrees at 10 bases. TRBV6-7 is an ORF, and what it does is uncertain. V lost 2 bases to trimming and J lost 0 bases; unmatched junction nucleotides: 15. The CDR3 is 20 amino acids. In DNA, the CDR3 is TGTGCCAGCAGTTACCGTCCGGAGACGGGACAGGGGATTCACCAAGAGACCCAGTACTTC. Protein sequence: CASSYRPETGQGIHQETQYF.

This clone was found a few times. The chain recombines TRBV29-1 with TRBJ1-3; D is perhaps TRBD1 (5 bases). Germline V gene lookup returns CDR1 SQVTM and CDR2 ANQGSEA. V lost 7 bases and J 7 bases, leaving 14 bases between the germline ends. The CDR3 extends over 12 amino acids. CDR3: CSGGDFGNTIYF. The DNA of the CDR3 is TGCAGCGGAGGGGACTTCGGGAACACCATATATTTT.

The chain carries TRBV19 and TRBJ1-5, with a weak D call TRBD1 (6 bases). V lost 6 bases and J 5 bases, leaving 14 bases between the germline ends. The CDR3 runs 14 residues. Germline V gene lookup returns CDR1 LNHDA and CDR2 SQIVND (reference sequence). CDR3 sequence reads: CASRAGTPHQPQHF. CDR3 nucleotide sequence: TGTGCCAGTAGGGCCGGGACACCTCATCAGCCCCAGCATTTT.

The gene calls are TRBV18 and TRBJ1-3, with a possible D match to TRBD1 (6 bases). Germline assignment: CDR1 KGHSH and CDR2 LQKENI. Trimming cost V 4 bases and J 3 bases, with 10 bases left between them. CDR3 length: 14 residues. CDR3 nucleotide sequence: TGTGCCAGCTCACTTCAGGGGTTTGGAAACACCATATATTTT. Protein sequence: CASSLQGFGNTIYF.

This chain links TRBV27 with TRBJ2-5; 11 bases map to TRBD2. CDR3 size: 14 residues. Germline V gene data show CDR1 as MNHEY and CDR2 as SMNVEV (reference sequence). V trimming: 5 bases; J trimming: 5 bases; junction bases outside the gene matches: 4. The CDR3 sequence is CASSPRTSGETQYF. In DNA, the CDR3 is TGTGCCAGCAGTCCGCGGACTAGCGGGGAGACCCAGTACTTC.

The chain uses TRBV29-1 and TRBJ2-3, with D hard to call. Germline V lookup: CDR1 SQVTM, CDR2 ANQGSEA. V was trimmed by 8 bases and J by 1 base, leaving 7 bases between them. The CDR3 spans 11 residues. The CDR3 here is CSQQRTDTQYF. As DNA, the CDR3 is TGCAGCCAACAGCGCACAGATACGCAGTATTTT.